This TCR beta chain stems from a study of breast tumors, draining lymph nodes, adjacent tissues. Overall study findings and caveats: Luminal-like breast cancer showed significantly higher tumor–nontumor repertoire similarity than basal-like. Compared with lymph nodes, tumors were less diverse; compared with nontumor tissue, more. Data fit most tumor T cells coming from lymph node, expanding in tumor.

This clonotype was seen more than once but under ten times. Its cognate antigen is unknown. TCRdb recomputed calls from the multiplex PCR reads with MiXCR, one row per CDR3 protein. The sample yields over 150,000 distinct CDR3 sequences, around a third seen once. The lymph nodes were axillary draining lymph nodes from breast cancer patients. The specimen was axillary lymph node tissue. The sequence was collected from a female donor with breast cancer. Some clones in this sample may be carry-over from other donors' samples.

CDR3 sequence reads: CASSLFAPARGGPNSYEQYF. The CDR3, as DNA: TGTGCCAGCAGCTTATTTGCCCCCGCCCGGGGGGGCCCCAATTCCTACGAGCAGTACTTC. The chain is built from TRBV7-2 and TRBJ2-7, with TRBD2 identical over 8 bases. V trimming: 2 bases; J trimming: 1 base; junction bases outside the gene matches: 19. From germline, CDR1 is SGHTA and CDR2 FQGNSA. The CDR3 contains 20 residues.